The rows below give T cell receptor beta chains drawn from one sample of a study of shared clonotypes between healthy human individuals. Repertoires were generated with immunoSEQ multiplex PCR, while TCRdb's copy carries only in-frame clones and drops some. This table has roughly 500,000 clones, 70% to 85% appearing once. Sequenced input: PBMCs. Every receptor here comes from a woman between 35 and 50 years old in good health. Some clones in this sample may be carry-over from other donors' samples. CDR3s leave out the opening cysteine and the closing phenylalanine or tryptophan. Some rows have no size entry. The others give once, few or many, or a class for an expanded clone.

V gene,clone size,CDR3 protein
TRBV5-5,NA,ASSLVTSGETQY
TRBV5-1,NA,ASSFGQLQETQY
TRBV11-2,NA,ASSLIGGTEAF
TRBV11-2,NA,ASSLPSGSLYEQY
TRBV7-9,NA,ANSFQGGEAF
TRBV18,NA,ASSPGTSSGNTIY
TRBV11-2,NA,ASSLRLAGPYEQY
TRBV19,NA,ATSPLEGREYTEAF
TRBV7-3,NA,ASSSSGTQLRQY
TRBV7-9,NA,ASSPARSEMNYEQY
TRBV19,once,ASSINRGNQETQY
TRBV7-8,NA,ASSPKGGYEQY
TRBV2,NA,ASCIELYGYT
TRBV7-9,NA,ASSLAFGTENTEAF
TRBV28,NA,ASSWGDTQY
TRBV15,NA,ATSSISSYNEQF
TRBV10-3,NA,AISRDSSPDYGYT
TRBV30,NA,AWLGQGGDTQY
TRBV7-3,NA,ASSPYVGLGGELF
TRBV4-2,NA,ASSQEGGRGGLTDTQY
TRBV11-2,few,ASSAEAVGYT
TRBV7-9,NA,ASSPGDREWDYEQY
TRBV4-2,NA,ASSHEGGENNEQF
TRBV11-2,NA,ASSLGVLPNTEAF
TRBV5-4,NA,ASSLALTQQETQY
TRBV9,NA,ASSVSSESLYEQY
TRBV29-1,once,SVEGAGGIDTQY
TRBV5-1,few,ASSLPGTYNEQF
TRBV5-1,many,ASSLDGNSGNTIY
TRBV18,NA,ASSPDSDTEAF
TRBV5-4,NA,ASSPMTRGLDTQY
TRBV28,NA,ASSVQGGQAKNIQY
TRBV28,NA,ASTQGPYEQY
TRBV6-6,NA,ASRPGGYEQY
TRBV27,NA,ASSLSAGLPAYEQY
TRBV5-1,NA,ASSLTTSGRATDTQY
TRBV7-2,NA,ASSQEFSGSYNEQF
TRBV7-2,NA,ASSPPGTAYEQY